What follows are 5 T cell receptor beta chains derived from one specimen sequenced in a study of T cells after yellow fever vaccination. In TCRdb, the 5' RACE reads were re-called with MiXCR into one record per CDR3 protein. The repertoire holds hundreds of thousands of distinct CDR3 sequences, with 3.6% as singletons. Source: PBMCs, taken on the day of the yellow fever booster vaccination. The receptors were gathered from a man aged 18-30 years who received the YFV17D yellow fever vaccine.

In this sample, this clonotype turned up many times. The chain joins TRBV6-2 or TRBV6-3 to TRBJ2-7; D remains unclear. The CDR3 length is 15 residues. Germline lookup yields CDR1 MNHEY and CDR2 SVGEGT. V was shortened by 5 bases and J by 3 bases, with 17 bases between the two germline ends. The CDR3 spells CASSSVADVSYEQYF. The CDR3 nucleotides are TGTGCCAGCAGTAGTGTGGCAGACGTCAGCTACGAGCAGTACTTC.

This clonotype was observed at least ten times. The rearrangement links TRBV5-1 to TRBJ1-2; TRBD1 aligns across 7 bases. The CDR3 is 19 residues long. Germline V CDR1 and CDR2: SGHRS, YFSETQ. V lost 4 bases, J lost 4 bases, and 22 bases stayed unmatched. For the CDR3, the DNA is TGCGCCAGCAGCCCGGCCCGGGACAGAAAAAGGCGATCCCCCTATGGCTACACCTTC. This sequence encodes CASSPARDRKRRSPYGYTF.

In DNA, the CDR3 is TGCAGCGTTTCCAGGGACAGGGGGGAAGGCTATGGCTACACCTTC. Amino acids: CSVSRDRGEGYGYTF. The chain has TRBV29-1 and TRBJ1-2; TRBD1 agrees at 11 bases. The CDR3 contains 15 residues. Germline V gene lookup returns CDR1 SQVTM and CDR2 ANQGSEA. V was pared by 5 bases and J by 4 bases, with 9 bases of the junction left unmatched. Complete variable domain (other parts from reference TRBV29-1 and TRBJ1-2): SAVISQKPSRDICQRGTSLTIQCQVDSQVTMMFWYRQQPGQSLTLIATANQGSEATYESGFVIDKFPISRPNLTFSTLTVSNMSPEDSSIYLCSVSRDRGEGYGYTFGSGTRLTVV.

V and J are TRBV7-2 and TRBJ2-6, with a weak D call TRBD2 (5 bases). Trimming shortened V by 8 bases and J by 4 bases, and 9 bases separated the two germline ends. Germline V gene data show CDR1 as SGHTA and CDR2 as FQGNSA. The CDR3 is 13 amino acids. The CDR3 reads CASVPGGANVLTF. The CDR3 region has the DNA TGTGCCAGCGTCCCGGGAGGGGCCAACGTCCTGACTTTC.

A few counts support this clonotype. The chain is built from TRBV9 and TRBJ2-3, with D possibly matching TRBD2 (6 bases). The CDR3 contains 15 residues. The V end lost 2 bases, the J end lost 4 bases, and 14 bases lay between the germline ends. CDR1 and CDR2 (germline): SGDLS, YYNGEE. CDR3 DNA sequence: TGTGCCAGCAGCGTGGGGACTCACGACCCAGATACGCAGTATTTT. This gives the protein CASSVGTHDPDTQYF.